This T cell receptor (beta chain) was found in a study of beta chain features in type 1 diabetes. Study-level results: People with Type 1 diabetes carried modestly yet significantly shorter TCRB CDR3s in all four CD4+ subsets.

This clone was observed a single time. The antigen is unknown. Expressed TCRB transcripts were sequenced because the isolated RNA had all been reverse transcribed beforehand. TCRdb's table, derived via immunoSEQ multiplex PCR, lists solely in-frame clones and lacks some. The sample includes 150,000 to 200,000 clones, almost 65% seen only once; the top ten take roughly 0.095%. The clonotype was recovered from a man aged 25-40 years with type 1 diabetes. Material: naive CD4+ T cells from blood.

CDR3 loop: CASSFSGNTDTQYF. CDR3 sequence (DNA): TGTGCCAGCAGCTTTAGCGGAAACACAGATACGCAGTATTTT. The chain uses TRBV11-2 and TRBJ2-3, with a weak D call TRBD2 (6 bases). This CDR3 has 14 residues. The ends were cut back, 3 bases at V and 2 bases at J, with 9 bases in the middle. The germline V gene encodes CDR1 SGHAT and CDR2 FQNNGV.